The source of this T cell receptor (beta chain) is a study of cytomegalovirus exposure and HLA in healthy donors. Study background: The 120 validation repertoires matched the 666 first-cohort repertoires in platform, a later analysis reported.

V lost 0 bases to trimming and J lost 5 bases, with 5 bases between them. Germline V CDR1 and CDR2: SQVTM, ANQGSEA. The CDR3 is 12 residues long. Turning to this clone: No antigen is known for it.

Clones were read by immunoSEQ multiplex PCR, and TCRdb kept only the in-frame ones, dropping some. The sample yields 90,000 to 100,000 clones, over 75% seen once. General study points: Most TCRs appeared rarely, but some public TCRs recurred in many donors. Roughly 170 TCR beta chains were listed as cytomegalovirus-associated. The classifier reportedly diagnosed cytomegalovirus status with high specificity and sensitivity.

This clonotype was obtained from a man younger than 30 in good health and CMV-seropositive. The chain links TRBV29-1 to TRBJ2-1; D not resolved. The specimen sequenced was PBMCs. CDR3 sequence reads: CSVEERDNEQFF. CDR3 bases: TGCAGCGTTGAAGAGAGAGACAATGAGCAGTTCTTC.